This T cell receptor beta chain was identified during a study of blood T cell repertoires in COVID-19. Study-level information: Samples came from the United States, Italy and Spain, spanning acute and convalescent COVID-19.

In the source study's methods: Amplified reference gene primers provided the basis for estimating nucleated cell counts. The assay was immunoSEQ multiplex PCR, and TCRdb's table has in-frame clones only and misses some. V, J and clone size are taken as reported in that table, and D and trimming were inferred from the DNA itself. The sample shows some 220,000 clones, approximately 83% of them seen only once. The V and J ends lost 0 bases and 6 bases respectively, with 5 bases between them. CDR3 length: 11 residues. Germline V lookup: CDR1 GTSNPN, CDR2 SVGIG (reference sequence). The TCR comes from a woman aged 25 to 39 who had recovered from COVID-19. The material sequenced was peripheral blood. V and J are TRBV30 and TRBJ1-2; D is ambiguous. CDR3 in DNA: TGTGCCTGGAGTGTCACGGATGGCTACACCTTC. It encodes CAWSVTDGYTF.